This T cell receptor (beta chain) was identified during a study of cytomegalovirus exposure and HLA in healthy donors. Vbeta (60) and Jbeta (13) primers were used in the PCR. Per the authors' pipeline: Counted up in a later analysis, unique TCR beta chains came to around 80 million, with around 11 million shared. Clones were read by immunoSEQ multiplex PCR, and TCRdb kept only the in-frame ones, dropping some. Clonal size and the V and J genes are those of that table, whereas D and trimming came from the DNA. Among 90,000 to 140,000 clones listed, less than 80% were seen once. Overall study results and limits: Most CMV-associated TCR beta chains appeared HLA-restricted in a later analysis. In a later analysis, TCR beta V- and J-gene trimming was associated with a missense DCLRE1C variant.

Unrecorded immune exposure was likely among donors, who were nominally healthy when sampled. As concerns this clone: The antigen is not known.

This CDR3 is built from 16 residues. The V and J ends lost 3 bases and 4 bases respectively, with 16 bases between them. The germline gives CDR1 MNHEY, CDR2 SMNVEV (reference sequence). The J gene is TRBJ1-5, the V gene TRBV27; tentatively, D is TRBD1 (6 bases). The TCR comes from a young man in good health and CMV-seronegative. Sequencing was carried out using PBMCs. CDR3 nucleotides: TGTGCCAGCAGTTTGCCAGGGCAGGGGATAAATCAGCCCCAGCATTTT. Translation gives CASSLPGQGINQPQHF.